Listed below are T cell receptor beta chains from one sample, sequenced in a study of somatic mutations in cytotoxic T cells in rheumatoid arthritis. The method was immunoSEQ multiplex PCR; TCRdb's version includes in-frame clones alone and lacks a portion of them. The data show 15,000 to 20,000 clones, around four fifths seen once. Sequences were obtained from CD8+ T cells sorted from blood. These TCRs come from an adult with rheumatoid arthritis. Both conserved end residues are part of each CDR3. A D gene is named only where the DNA matches it firmly. Some rows have no size entry. The others give once, few or many, or a class for an expanded clone.

cdr3_nt,cdr3_aa,clone_size,j_call,v_call,d_call
TGTGCCAGCAGCTCGGACAGGGGGAAGACCTACGAGCAGTACTTC,CASSSDRGKTYEQYF,.,TRBJ2-7,TRBV13,TRBD1
TGTGCCAGCAGTTTCGGGACCGAGCAGTACTTC,CASSFGTEQYF,.,TRBJ2-7,TRBV28,.
TGTGCCAGCAGCGCCGTGGGCGGGGGGGCGGGGGACCGAGAGACCCAGTACTTC,CASSAVGGGAGDRETQYF,.,TRBJ2-5,TRBV9,TRBD2
TGTGCCAGCAGCGATAGGGGGGGGAACACCGGGGAGCTGTTTTTT,CASSDRGGNTGELFF,.,TRBJ2-2,TRBV9,.
TGTGCCAGCAGTTTACTTCCCCCCGGGACAGGGGCAGAAGGGAACACCGGGGAGCTGTTTTTT,CASSLLPPGTGAEGNTGELFF,.,TRBJ2-2,TRBV28,TRBD1
TGTGCCAGCAGTGACCCCGGGTCCTACAATGAGCAGTTCTTC,CASSDPGSYNEQFF,.,TRBJ2-1,TRBV2,.
TGCGCCAGCAGCCAAGAATTGGTCGGGGTATACGAGCAGTACTTC,CASSQELVGVYEQYF,.,TRBJ2-7,TRBV4-3,.
TGTGCCAGCAGCGCCTCCGGGCTCGACGAGCAGTACTTC,CASSASGLDEQYF,.,TRBJ2-7,TRBV9,.
TGCGCCAGCAGCCAAGTGCAGGGTAGCAATCAGCCCCAGCATTTT,CASSQVQGSNQPQHF,.,TRBJ1-5,TRBV4-3,.
TGTGCCAGCAGCCATACGGGACAGGGGATATACGAGCAGTACTTC,CASSHTGQGIYEQYF,.,TRBJ2-7,TRBV14,TRBD1
TGTGCCAGCAGCTTAGACATGAACACTGAAGCTTTCTTT,CASSLDMNTEAFF,.,TRBJ1-1,TRBV7-9,.
TGTGCCAGCAGCTTAAGACAGGGGGATGATTCACCCCTCCACTTT,CASSLRQGDDSPLHF,.,TRBJ1-6,TRBV7-9,TRBD1
TGTGCCAGCAGATACACCGGGACAGCTCGACCCCCGTTCTTCACTGAAGCTTTCTTT,CASRYTGTARPPFFTEAFF,.,TRBJ1-1,TRBV28,TRBD1
TGTGCCAGCGGGCCCGACAGTTACCCCACCTTC,CASGPDSYPTF,.,TRBJ1-2,TRBV28,.
TGTGCCAGCAGCTCTGGGGCGGGGGGACGCTCCTACGAGCAGTACTTC,CASSSGAGGRSYEQYF,.,TRBJ2-7,TRBV7-6,TRBD2
TGTGCCAGCAGCTTCCCGACAGGGGCGTCGGGCAATGAGCAGTTCTTC,CASSFPTGASGNEQFF,.,TRBJ2-1,TRBV11-1,TRBD1
TGCGCCAGCAGCCAAAGAGGGGCGGGCAATCAGCCCCAGCATTTT,CASSQRGAGNQPQHF,few,TRBJ1-5,TRBV4-1,.
TGTGCCAGCAGTGATCTGGGCACCGGGACTAGCGACGGGACAGATACGCAGTATTTT,CASSDLGTGTSDGTDTQYF,.,TRBJ2-3,TRBV2,TRBD2
TGTGCCAGCACATCAACAGTGCTCTCTGGAAACACCATATATTTT,CASTSTVLSGNTIYF,.,TRBJ1-3,TRBV11-1,.
TGCAGTGCTGTCGTGGTACATGGCTACACCTTC,CSAVVVHGYTF,.,TRBJ1-2,TRBV20-1,.
TGTGCCAGCAGCTTAGGGGTTAGTGCAGATACGCAGTATTTT,CASSLGVSADTQYF,.,TRBJ2-3,TRBV13,.
TGTGCCAGCAGCCCCCGCCCGGGACTAGCGGGGTTCTACGAGCAGTACTTC,CASSPRPGLAGFYEQYF,medium-sized,TRBJ2-7,TRBV9,TRBD2
TGTGCCAGTAGTATAGCTCAGGGATCCTACGAGCAGTACTTC,CASSIAQGSYEQYF,.,TRBJ2-7,TRBV19,.
TGTGCCAGCAGCGTAGCTGAGGCCTATAATTCACCCCTCCACTTT,CASSVAEAYNSPLHF,.,TRBJ1-6,TRBV9,.
TGTGCCAGCACCTCATGGACAGAGACTCCCTACGAGCAGTACTTC,CASTSWTETPYEQYF,.,TRBJ2-7,TRBV7-9,.
TGTGCCAGCAGTGAAAGGGGCGGTTCAGCTTTCTTT,CASSERGGSAFF,few,TRBJ1-1,TRBV6-1,.
TGTGCCAGCAGCCAGCTAGGGAGGGGGGGGTACGAGCAGTACTTC,CASSQLGRGGYEQYF,.,TRBJ2-7,TRBV7-9,.
TGTGCCAGCAGCAGGGACTATGGAAACACCATATATTTT,CASSRDYGNTIYF,.,TRBJ1-3,TRBV7-8,.
TGTGCCAGCAGCTTAGAAGCGGATCCGTACAATGAGCAGTTCTTC,CASSLEADPYNEQFF,.,TRBJ2-1,TRBV11-2,.
TGTGCCAGCAGTTTATGGTTAGGATCTGAAGCTTTCTTT,CASSLWLGSEAFF,.,TRBJ1-1,TRBV27,.
TGTGCCAGCAGCACGGAGACAGGGAACTACGAGCAGTACTTC,CASSTETGNYEQYF,few,TRBJ2-7,TRBV5-5,TRBD1
TGTGCCAGCAGTAGTTTCGATTCCTATGGCTACACCTTC,CASSSFDSYGYTF,once,TRBJ1-2,TRBV5-6,.
TGTGCCAGCAGCTTTCCGTCCGGACTAGCGGGAGAGTTTGGCACAGATACGCAGTATTTT,CASSFPSGLAGEFGTDTQYF,.,TRBJ2-3,TRBV9,TRBD2
TGTGCCAGCAGCTTTGGCGTGGCGGCCGGGGAGCTGTTTTTT,CASSFGVAAGELFF,.,TRBJ2-2,TRBV5-4,.
TGCGCCAGCAGCCAAGTCGGGGGGGCCAACAATGAGCAGTTCTTC,CASSQVGGANNEQFF,.,TRBJ2-1,TRBV4-1,TRBD2
TGTGCCAGCAGCTTATGGTTTACGGGAGGTCTCACCGGGGAGCTGTTTTTT,CASSLWFTGGLTGELFF,.,TRBJ2-2,TRBV11-2,TRBD2
TGTGCCAGCAGCTTAGAAGATACGCAGTATTTT,CASSLEDTQYF,.,TRBJ2-3,TRBV13,.
TGCGCCAGTAAACCCTTACATTTATCGAGAGGCTACACCTTC,CASKPLHLSRGYTF,.,TRBJ1-2,TRBV5-1,.
TGCAGCGGGGAGCGAGACAGCTCCTACAATGAGCAGTTCTTC,CSGERDSSYNEQFF,.,TRBJ2-1,TRBV29-1,.
TGCGCCAGCAGCCAAGTCACGGGTTCAGGGGAGACCCAGTACTTC,CASSQVTGSGETQYF,once,TRBJ2-5,TRBV4-1,.
TGTGCCAGCAGTGAATCAGGGGGCACCGGGGAGCTGTTTTTT,CASSESGGTGELFF,.,TRBJ2-2,TRBV25-1,TRBD1
TGTGCCAGCAGTTCAGGGACAGGAGGTTACGAGCAGTACTTC,CASSSGTGGYEQYF,.,TRBJ2-7,TRBV27,TRBD1
TGTGCCAGCAGGGGCTTAGGACGGGAAAATTCACCCCTCCACTTT,CASRGLGRENSPLHF,once,TRBJ1-6,TRBV6-5,.
TGTGCCAGCAGCCCGGGGGGCTCCTACGAGCAGTACTTC,CASSPGGSYEQYF,.,TRBJ2-7,TRBV5-6,TRBD2
TGCAGCGTGGGACCTTATCCCCAGCATTTT,CSVGPYPQHF,once,TRBJ1-5,TRBV29-1,.